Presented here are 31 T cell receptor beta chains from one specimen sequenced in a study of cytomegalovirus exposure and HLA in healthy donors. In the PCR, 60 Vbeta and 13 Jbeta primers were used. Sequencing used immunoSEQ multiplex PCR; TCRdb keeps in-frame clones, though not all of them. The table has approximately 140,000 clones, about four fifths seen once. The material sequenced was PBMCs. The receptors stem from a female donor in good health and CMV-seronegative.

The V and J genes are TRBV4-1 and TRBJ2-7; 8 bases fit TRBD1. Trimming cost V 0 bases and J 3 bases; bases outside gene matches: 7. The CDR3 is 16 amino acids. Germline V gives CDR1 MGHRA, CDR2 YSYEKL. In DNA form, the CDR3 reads TGCGCCAGCAGCCAAGATGGAGGCAGGGGGCTCTACGAGCAGTACTTC. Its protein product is CASSQDGGRGLYEQYF.

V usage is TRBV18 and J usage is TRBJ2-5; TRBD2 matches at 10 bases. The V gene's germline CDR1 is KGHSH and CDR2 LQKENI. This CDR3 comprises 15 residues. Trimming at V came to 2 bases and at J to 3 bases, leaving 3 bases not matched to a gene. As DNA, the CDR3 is TGTGCCAGCTCACCAGGGCTAGCGGGGGAAGAGACCCAGTACTTC. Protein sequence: CASSPGLAGEETQYF.

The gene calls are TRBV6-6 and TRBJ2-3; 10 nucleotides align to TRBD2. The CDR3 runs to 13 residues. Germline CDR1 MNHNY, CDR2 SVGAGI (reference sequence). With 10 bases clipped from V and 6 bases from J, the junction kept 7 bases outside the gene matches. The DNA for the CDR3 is TGTGCCACCGGAGCGGGAGGGTCGGATACGCAGTATTTT. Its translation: CATGAGGSDTQYF.

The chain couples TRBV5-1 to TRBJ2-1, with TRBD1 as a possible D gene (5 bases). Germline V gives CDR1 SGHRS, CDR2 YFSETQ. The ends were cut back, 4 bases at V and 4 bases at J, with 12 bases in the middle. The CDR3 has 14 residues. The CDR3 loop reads CASSLQTGYNEQFF. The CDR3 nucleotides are TGCGCCAGCAGCCTCCAAACAGGTTACAATGAGCAGTTCTTC.

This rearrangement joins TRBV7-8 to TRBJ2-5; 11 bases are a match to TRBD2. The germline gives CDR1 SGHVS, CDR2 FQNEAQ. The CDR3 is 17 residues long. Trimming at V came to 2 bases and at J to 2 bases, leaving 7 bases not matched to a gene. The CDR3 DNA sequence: TGTGCCAGCAGCTTAATGCCGACTAGCGGGGCTCAAGAGACCCAGTACTTC. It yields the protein CASSLMPTSGAQETQYF.

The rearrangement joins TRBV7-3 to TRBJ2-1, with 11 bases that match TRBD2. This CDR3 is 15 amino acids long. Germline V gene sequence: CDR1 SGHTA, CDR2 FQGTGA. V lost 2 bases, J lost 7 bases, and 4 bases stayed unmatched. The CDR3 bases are TGTGCCAGCAGCTTAGAGGCTAGCGGGGGGAATGAGCAGTTCTTC. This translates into CASSLEASGGNEQFF.

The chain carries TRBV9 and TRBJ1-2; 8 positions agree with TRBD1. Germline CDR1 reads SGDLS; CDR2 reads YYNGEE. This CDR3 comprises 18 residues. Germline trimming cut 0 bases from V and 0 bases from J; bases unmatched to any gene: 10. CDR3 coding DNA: TGTGCCAGCAGCGTAGGTGATGGGAGGACAGGGACTAACTATGGCTACACCTTC. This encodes CASSVGDGRTGTNYGYTF.

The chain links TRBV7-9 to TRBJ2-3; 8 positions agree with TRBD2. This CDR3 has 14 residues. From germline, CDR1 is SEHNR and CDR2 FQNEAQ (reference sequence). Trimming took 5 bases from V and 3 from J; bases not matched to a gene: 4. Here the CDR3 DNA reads TGTGCCAGCAGCCTTAGCGGGACAACAGATACGCAGTATTTT. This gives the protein CASSLSGTTDTQYF.

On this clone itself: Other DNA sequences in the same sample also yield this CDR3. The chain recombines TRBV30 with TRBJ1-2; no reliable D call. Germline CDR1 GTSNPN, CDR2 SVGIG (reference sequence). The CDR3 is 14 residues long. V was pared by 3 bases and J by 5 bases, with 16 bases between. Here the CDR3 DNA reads TGTGCCTGGAGCGTACGCCAGGCTTGGTATGGCTACACCTTC. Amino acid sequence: CAWSVRQAWYGYTF. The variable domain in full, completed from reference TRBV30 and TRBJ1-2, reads SQTIHQWPATLVQPVGSPLSLECTVEGTSNPNLYWYRQAAGRGLQLLFYSVGIGQISSEVPQNLSASRPQDRQFILSSKKLLLSDSGFYLCAWSVRQAWYGYTFGSGTRLTVV.

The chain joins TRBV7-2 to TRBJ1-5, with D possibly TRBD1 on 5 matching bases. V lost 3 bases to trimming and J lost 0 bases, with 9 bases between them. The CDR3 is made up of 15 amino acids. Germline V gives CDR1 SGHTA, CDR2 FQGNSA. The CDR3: CASSFAGGSNQPQHF. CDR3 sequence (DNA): TGTGCCAGCAGCTTCGCCGGGGGTAGCAATCAGCCCCAGCATTTT.

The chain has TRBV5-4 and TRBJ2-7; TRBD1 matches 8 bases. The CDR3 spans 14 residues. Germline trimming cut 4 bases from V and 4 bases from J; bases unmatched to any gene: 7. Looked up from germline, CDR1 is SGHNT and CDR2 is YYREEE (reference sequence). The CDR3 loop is CASSARQGRYEQYF. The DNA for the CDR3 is TGTGCCAGCAGCGCAAGACAGGGGAGGTACGAGCAGTACTTC.

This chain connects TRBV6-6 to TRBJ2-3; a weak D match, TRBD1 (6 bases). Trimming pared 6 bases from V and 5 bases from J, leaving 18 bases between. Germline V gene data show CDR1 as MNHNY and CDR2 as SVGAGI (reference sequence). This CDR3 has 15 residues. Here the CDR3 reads CASSDAGALIDTQYF. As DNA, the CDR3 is TGTGCCAGCAGCGATGCAGGGGCGTTAATAGATACGCAGTATTTT.

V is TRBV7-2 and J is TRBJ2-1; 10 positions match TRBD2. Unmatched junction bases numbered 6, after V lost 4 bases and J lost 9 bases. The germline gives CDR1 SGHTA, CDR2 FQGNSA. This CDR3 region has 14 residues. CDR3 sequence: CASSSQRGGTEQFF. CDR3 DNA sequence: TGTGCCAGCAGCTCCCAGCGGGGGGGCACTGAGCAGTTCTTC.

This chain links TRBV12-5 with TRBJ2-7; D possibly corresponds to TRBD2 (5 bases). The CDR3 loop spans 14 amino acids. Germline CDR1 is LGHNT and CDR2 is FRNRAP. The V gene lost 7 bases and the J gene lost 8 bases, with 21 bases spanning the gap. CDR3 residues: CASALAGDTGKQYF. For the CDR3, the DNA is TGTGCTAGTGCCCTCGCCGGGGATACGGGGAAGCAGTACTTC.

The CDR3 DNA is TGTGCCAGCAGCCCAGGAACAGATAATTCACCCCTCCACTTT. Its protein is CASSPGTDNSPLHF. The chain is built from TRBV5-4 and TRBJ1-6, with unresolved D. V gave up 4 bases and J gave up 5 bases, with 10 bases separating them. Germline values: CDR1 SGHNT, CDR2 YYREEE (reference sequence). The CDR3 has 14 residues. Drawing the rest from reference TRBV5-4 and TRBJ1-6, the complete variable domain is ETGVTQSPTHLIKTRGQQVTLRCSSQSGHNTVSWYQQALGQGPQFIFQYYREEENGRGNFPPRFSGLQFPNYSSELNVNALELDDSALYLCASSPGTDNSPLHFGNGTRLTVT.

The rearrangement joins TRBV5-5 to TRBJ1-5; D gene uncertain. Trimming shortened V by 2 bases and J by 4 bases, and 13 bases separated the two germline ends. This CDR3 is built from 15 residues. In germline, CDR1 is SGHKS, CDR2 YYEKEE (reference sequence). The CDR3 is CASSFPNFTNQPQHF. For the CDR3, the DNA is TGTGCCAGCAGCTTTCCCAACTTTACTAATCAGCCCCAGCATTTT.

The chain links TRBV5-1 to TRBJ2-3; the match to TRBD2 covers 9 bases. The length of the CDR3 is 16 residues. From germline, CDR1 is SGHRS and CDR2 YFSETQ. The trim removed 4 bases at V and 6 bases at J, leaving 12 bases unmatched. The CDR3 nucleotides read TGCGCCAGCAGCCTGGAAGCAGCGGGAGGAGTGGATACGCAGTATTTT. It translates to CASSLEAAGGVDTQYF. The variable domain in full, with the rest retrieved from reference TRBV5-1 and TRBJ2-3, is KAGVTQTPRYLIKTRGQQVTLSCSPISGHRSVSWYQQTPGQGLQFLFEYFSETQRNKGNFPGRFSGRQFSNSRSEMNVSTLELGDSALYLCASSLEAAGGVDTQYFGPGTRLTVL.

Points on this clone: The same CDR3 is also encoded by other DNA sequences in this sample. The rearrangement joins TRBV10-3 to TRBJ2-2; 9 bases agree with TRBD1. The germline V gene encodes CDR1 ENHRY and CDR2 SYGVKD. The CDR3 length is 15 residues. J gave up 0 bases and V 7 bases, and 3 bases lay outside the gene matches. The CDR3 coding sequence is TGTGCCATCAAGGGACAGGGCGCGAACACCGGGGAGCTGTTTTTT. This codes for CAIKGQGANTGELFF.

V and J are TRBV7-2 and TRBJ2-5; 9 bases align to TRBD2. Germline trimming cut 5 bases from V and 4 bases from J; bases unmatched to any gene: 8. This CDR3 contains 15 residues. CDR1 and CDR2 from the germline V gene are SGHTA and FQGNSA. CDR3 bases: TGTGCCAGCAGCACCGGGACTAGCCAGTCAGAGACCCAGTACTTC. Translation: CASSTGTSQSETQYF.

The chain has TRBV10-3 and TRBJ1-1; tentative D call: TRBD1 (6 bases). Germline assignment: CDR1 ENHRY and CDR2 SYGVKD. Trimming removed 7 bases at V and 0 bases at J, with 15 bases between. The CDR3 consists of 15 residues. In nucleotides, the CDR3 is TGTGCCATCATGCCCACAGGGATAATGAACACTGAAGCTTTCTTT. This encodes CAIMPTGIMNTEAFF.

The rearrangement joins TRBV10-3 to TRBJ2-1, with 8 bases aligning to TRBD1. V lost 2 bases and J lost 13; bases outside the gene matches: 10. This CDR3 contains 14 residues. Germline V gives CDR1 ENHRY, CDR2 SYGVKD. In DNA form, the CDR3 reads TGTGCCATCAGTGAGAACAGGGGGTCGTCTCGCCAGTTCTTC. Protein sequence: CAISENRGSSRQFF.

CDR3 coding DNA: TGCAGCGTTCGACAGGAGTATGGTCAGCCCCAGCATTTT. Amino acids: CSVRQEYGQPQHF. V gene TRBV29-1 combines with J gene TRBJ1-5; D is perhaps TRBD1 (6 bases). Germline CDR1 and CDR2: SQVTM and ANQGSEA. The CDR3 is 13 residues long. Trimming stripped 5 bases from V and 6 bases from J, with 14 bases between.

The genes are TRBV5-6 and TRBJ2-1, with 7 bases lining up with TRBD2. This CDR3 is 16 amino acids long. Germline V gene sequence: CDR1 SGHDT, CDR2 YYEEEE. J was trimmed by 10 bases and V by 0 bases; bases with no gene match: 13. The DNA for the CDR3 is TGTGCCAGCAGCTTGGGCTGGGGGAGGGAGGTTCGAGAGCAGTTCTTC. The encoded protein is CASSLGWGREVREQFF.

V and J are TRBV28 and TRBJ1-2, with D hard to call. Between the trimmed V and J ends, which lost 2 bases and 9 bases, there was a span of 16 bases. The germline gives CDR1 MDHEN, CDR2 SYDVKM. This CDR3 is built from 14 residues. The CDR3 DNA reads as TGTGCCAGCAGTTTACCAGGCCTCACATTTCGCTACACCTTC. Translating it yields CASSLPGLTFRYTF.

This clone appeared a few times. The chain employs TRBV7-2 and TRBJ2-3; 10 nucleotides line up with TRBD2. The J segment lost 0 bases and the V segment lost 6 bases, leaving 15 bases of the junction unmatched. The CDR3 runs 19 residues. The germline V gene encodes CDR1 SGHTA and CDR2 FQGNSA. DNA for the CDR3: TGTGCCAGCAGATGGGCTAGCGGGAGCTTCCCAACTAGCACAGATACGCAGTATTTT. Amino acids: CASRWASGSFPTSTDTQYF.

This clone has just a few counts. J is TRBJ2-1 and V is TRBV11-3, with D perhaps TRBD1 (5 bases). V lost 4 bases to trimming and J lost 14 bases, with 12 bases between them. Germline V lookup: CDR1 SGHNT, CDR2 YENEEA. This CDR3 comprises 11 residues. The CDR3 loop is CASSSVGPEFF. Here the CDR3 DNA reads TGTGCCAGCAGCTCAGTGGGGCCAGAGTTCTTC.

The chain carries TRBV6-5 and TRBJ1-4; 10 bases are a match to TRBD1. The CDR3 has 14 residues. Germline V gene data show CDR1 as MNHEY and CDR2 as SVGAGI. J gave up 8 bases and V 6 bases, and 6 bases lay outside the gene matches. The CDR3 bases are TGTGCCAGCAGCGGGGACAGGGGCTGGGAAAAACTGTTTTTT. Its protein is CASSGDRGWEKLFF.

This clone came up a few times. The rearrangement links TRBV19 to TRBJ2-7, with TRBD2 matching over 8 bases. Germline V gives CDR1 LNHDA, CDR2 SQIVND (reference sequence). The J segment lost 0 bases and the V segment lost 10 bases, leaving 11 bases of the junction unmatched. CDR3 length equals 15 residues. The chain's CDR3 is CATSHGLASSYEQYF. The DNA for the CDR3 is TGTGCCACCTCCCATGGACTAGCAAGCTCCTACGAGCAGTACTTC. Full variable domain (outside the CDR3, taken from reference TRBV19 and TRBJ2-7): DGGITQSPKYLFRKEGQNVTLSCEQNLNHDAMYWYRQDPGQGLRLIYYSQIVNDFQKGDIAEGYSVSREKKESFPLTVTSAQKNPTAFYLCATSHGLASSYEQYFGPGTRLTVT.

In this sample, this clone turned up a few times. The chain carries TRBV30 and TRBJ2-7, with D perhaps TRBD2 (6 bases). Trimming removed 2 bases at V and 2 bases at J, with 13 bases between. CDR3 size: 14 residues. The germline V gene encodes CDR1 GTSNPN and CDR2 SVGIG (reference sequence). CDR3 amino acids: CAWSMQRATYEQYF. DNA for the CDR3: TGTGCCTGGAGTATGCAGCGGGCCACCTACGAGCAGTACTTC.

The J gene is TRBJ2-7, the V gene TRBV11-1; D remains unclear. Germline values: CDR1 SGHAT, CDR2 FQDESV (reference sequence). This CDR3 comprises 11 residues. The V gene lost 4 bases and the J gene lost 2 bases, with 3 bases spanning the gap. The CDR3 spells CASSYTYEQYF. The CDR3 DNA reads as TGTGCCAGCAGCTACACCTACGAGCAGTACTTC.

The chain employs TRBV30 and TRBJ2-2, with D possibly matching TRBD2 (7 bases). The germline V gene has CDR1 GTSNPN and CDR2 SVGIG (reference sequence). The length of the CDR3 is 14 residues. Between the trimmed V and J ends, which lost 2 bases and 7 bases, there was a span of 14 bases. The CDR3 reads CAWSRGGTGGELFF. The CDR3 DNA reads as TGTGCCTGGAGTAGGGGGGGCACCGGCGGGGAGCTGTTTTTT.